These T cell receptor beta chains were read from a single sample in a study of T cell clonotyping in hematopoietic cell transplantation. Here immunoSEQ multiplex PCR was the method, and the copy in TCRdb shows in-frame clones only, minus some. Of approximately 7,500 clones in the sample, 70% to 90% are singletons; the top ten hold approximately 4.5%. The sequencing here drew on PBMCs, taken 30 days after allogeneic stem cell transplant. The receptors stem from a female patient aged 50 to 60 who had an allogeneic stem cell transplant from an unrelated donor, so the T cells may come from the graft donor. Some clones in this sample may be carry-over from other donors' samples. Each CDR3 is given with its conserved first and last residue. Each record gives: J gene, clone size, D gene, V gene, CDR3 protein, CDR3 DNA. The D gene is left open where the match is weak. The size field is filled for only some rows; it gives once, few, many or a size class.

J gene: TRBJ1-6; clone size: NA; D gene: NA; V gene: TRBV19; CDR3 protein: CASSIVGDRSPLHF; CDR3 DNA: TGTGCCAGTAGTATTGTAGGGGATCGCTCACCCCTCCACTTT
J gene: TRBJ2-7; clone size: NA; D gene: NA; V gene: TRBV5-1; CDR3 protein: CASSPSGGSYEQYF; CDR3 DNA: TGCGCCAGCAGCCCGAGCGGCGGCTCCTACGAGCAGTACTTC
J gene: TRBJ2-7; clone size: NA; D gene: NA; V gene: TRBV4-2; CDR3 protein: CASSHSGFSYEQYF; CDR3 DNA: TGTGCCAGCAGCCACAGCGGATTCTCCTACGAGCAGTACTTC
J gene: TRBJ2-2; clone size: NA; D gene: NA; V gene: TRBV11-2; CDR3 protein: CASSSGFGTGELFF; CDR3 DNA: TGTGCCAGCAGCTCGGGGTTCGGAACCGGGGAGCTGTTTTTT
J gene: TRBJ1-1; clone size: NA; D gene: NA; V gene: TRBV2; CDR3 protein: CASTVPTEAFF; CDR3 DNA: TGTGCCAGCACGGTGCCCACTGAAGCTTTCTTT
J gene: TRBJ1-2; clone size: NA; D gene: NA; V gene: TRBV4-3; CDR3 protein: CASSQDRRGSNGYGYTF; CDR3 DNA: TGCGCCAGCAGCCAAGATAGGAGGGGCAGTAACGGATATGGCTACACCTTC
J gene: TRBJ2-7; clone size: NA; D gene: TRBD1; V gene: TRBV28; CDR3 protein: CASRIPGQGPYEQYF; CDR3 DNA: TGTGCCAGCCGCATTCCGGGACAGGGCCCCTACGAGCAGTACTTC
J gene: TRBJ2-7; clone size: NA; D gene: TRBD2; V gene: TRBV6-6; CDR3 protein: CASSYSGGRGYEQYF; CDR3 DNA: TGTGCCAGCAGTTACTCAGGCGGGAGGGGGTACGAGCAGTACTTC
J gene: TRBJ1-2; clone size: NA; D gene: TRBD1; V gene: TRBV12-5; CDR3 protein: CASGSSPGQGSRGYTF; CDR3 DNA: TGTGCTAGTGGTTCCTCCCCGGGACAGGGCTCTCGGGGCTACACCTTC
J gene: TRBJ2-3; clone size: NA; D gene: NA; V gene: TRBV11-2; CDR3 protein: CASRPESGSTDTQYF; CDR3 DNA: TGTGCCAGCAGGCCCGAGAGCGGGAGCACAGATACGCAGTATTTT
J gene: TRBJ1-2; clone size: NA; D gene: TRBD1; V gene: TRBV27; CDR3 protein: CASKTGRSYGYTF; CDR3 DNA: TGTGCCAGCAAGACAGGGAGGAGCTATGGCTACACCTTC
J gene: TRBJ1-6; clone size: NA; D gene: NA; V gene: TRBV9; CDR3 protein: CASSVGGALANSPLHF; CDR3 DNA: TGTGCCAGCAGCGTAGGAGGGGCCCTAGCTAATTCACCCCTCCACTTT
J gene: TRBJ2-7; clone size: NA; D gene: NA; V gene: TRBV28; CDR3 protein: CASSLGNYEQYF; CDR3 DNA: TGTGCCAGCAGTTTAGGGAACTACGAGCAGTACTTC
J gene: TRBJ1-2; clone size: NA; D gene: TRBD1; V gene: TRBV7-2; CDR3 protein: CASSSITGGVDGYTF; CDR3 DNA: TGTGCCAGCAGCTCGATAACAGGGGGCGTAGATGGCTACACCTTC
J gene: TRBJ1-2; clone size: NA; D gene: NA; V gene: TRBV10-3; CDR3 protein: CAISDPGGYTF; CDR3 DNA: TGTGCCATCAGTGACCCCGGGGGCTACACCTTC
J gene: TRBJ2-7; clone size: once; D gene: NA; V gene: TRBV5-6; CDR3 protein: CASSALEGEYEQYF; CDR3 DNA: TGTGCCAGCAGCGCCTTGGAGGGGGAATACGAGCAGTACTTC
J gene: TRBJ2-7; clone size: few; D gene: TRBD2; V gene: TRBV6-1; CDR3 protein: CASSGEGLAGDEQYF; CDR3 DNA: TGTGCCAGCAGTGGAGAAGGGCTAGCGGGAGACGAGCAGTACTTC
J gene: TRBJ2-7; clone size: NA; D gene: TRBD2; V gene: TRBV7-2; CDR3 protein: CASSTWTSGGASLAYEQYF; CDR3 DNA: TGTGCCAGCAGCACCTGGACTAGCGGGGGGGCCAGCTTGGCCTACGAGCAGTACTTC
J gene: TRBJ2-3; clone size: NA; D gene: NA; V gene: TRBV30; CDR3 protein: CAWSPTDTQYF; CDR3 DNA: TGTGCCTGGAGCCCGACGGATACGCAGTATTTT
J gene: TRBJ1-2; clone size: large; D gene: NA; V gene: TRBV15; CDR3 protein: CATSRDKGTDYGYTF; CDR3 DNA: TGTGCCACCAGCAGAGATAAGGGGACGGACTATGGCTACACCTTC
J gene: TRBJ2-1; clone size: NA; D gene: TRBD1; V gene: TRBV15; CDR3 protein: CATSRVTGDEQFF; CDR3 DNA: TGTGCCACCAGCAGGGTCACAGGGGATGAGCAGTTCTTC
J gene: TRBJ1-1; clone size: NA; D gene: NA; V gene: TRBV28; CDR3 protein: CASSPNGGIAAF; CDR3 DNA: TGTGCCAGCAGTCCTAATGGGGGCATTGCAGCCTTT
J gene: TRBJ1-3; clone size: once; D gene: NA; V gene: TRBV2; CDR3 protein: CASSEGGVSGNTIYF; CDR3 DNA: TGTGCCAGCAGTGAAGGAGGGGTTTCTGGAAACACCATATATTTT
J gene: TRBJ2-5; clone size: NA; D gene: NA; V gene: TRBV5-1; CDR3 protein: CASSIQGNQETQYF; CDR3 DNA: TGCGCCAGCAGCATACAGGGAAACCAAGAGACCCAGTACTTC
J gene: TRBJ2-7; clone size: NA; D gene: NA; V gene: TRBV10-3; CDR3 protein: CAISIGPHSYEQYF; CDR3 DNA: TGTGCCATCAGTATAGGACCCCATTCCTACGAGCAGTACTTC
J gene: TRBJ1-5; clone size: NA; D gene: NA; V gene: TRBV9; CDR3 protein: CASSVDGGNQPQHF; CDR3 DNA: TGTGCCAGCAGCGTAGACGGGGGAAATCAGCCCCAGCATTTT
J gene: TRBJ2-2; clone size: NA; D gene: TRBD2; V gene: TRBV6-4; CDR3 protein: CASSELAGGNTGELFF; CDR3 DNA: TGTGCCAGCAGTGAACTAGCGGGGGGTAACACCGGGGAGCTGTTTTTT